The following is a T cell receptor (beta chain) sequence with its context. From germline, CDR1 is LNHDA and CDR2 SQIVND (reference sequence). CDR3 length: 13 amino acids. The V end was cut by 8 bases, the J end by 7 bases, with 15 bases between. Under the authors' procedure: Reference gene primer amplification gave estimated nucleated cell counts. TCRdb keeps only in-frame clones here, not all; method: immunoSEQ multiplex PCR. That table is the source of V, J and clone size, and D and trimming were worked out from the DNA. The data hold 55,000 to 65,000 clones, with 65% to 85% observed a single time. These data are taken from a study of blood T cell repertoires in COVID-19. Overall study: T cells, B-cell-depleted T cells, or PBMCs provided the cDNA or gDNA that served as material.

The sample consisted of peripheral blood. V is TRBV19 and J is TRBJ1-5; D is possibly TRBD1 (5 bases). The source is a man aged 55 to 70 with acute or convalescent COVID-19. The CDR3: CASSEGVGQPQHF. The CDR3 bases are TGTGCCAGTTCAGAAGGGGTTGGACAGCCCCAGCATTTT.